This T cell receptor (beta chain) appears in the sequencing data of a study of shared clonotypes between healthy human individuals. Germline CDR1 SNHLY, CDR2 FYNNEI. The CDR3 length is 15 residues. V was trimmed by 2 bases and J by 2 bases, leaving 11 bases between them. This clone was seen just once. Only in-frame clones appear in the TCRdb table, and some are missing; sequencing was by immunoSEQ multiplex PCR. The sample lists 640,000 or so clones; approximately 79% were seen once. The gene calls are TRBV2 and TRBJ2-3; D perhaps matches TRBD1 (5 bases). The specimen sequenced was memory CD4+ T cells sorted from blood. Subset of the sample: CD45RA-negative fraction. The TCR comes from a woman aged 25 to 39 in good health. In DNA, the CDR3 is TGTGCCAGCAGTGAACGGAAGGGGCCCACAGATACGCAGTATTTT. It specifies CASSERKGPTDTQYF.